This T cell receptor beta chain was identified during a study of blood T cell repertoires in COVID-19. At the level of the study: Samples taken during acute and convalescent COVID-19 were collected in the United States, Italy and Spain.

Libraries were prepared by immunoSEQ multiplex PCR; TCRdb keeps only in-frame clonotypes and omits some of them. The table includes roughly 100,000 clones, around 87% detected once. Enrolment of Seattle patients took place during active infection, and they were followed longitudinally. This sequence was found in a woman aged 45-65 years with COVID-19, enrolled during active disease. Sequenced: peripheral blood.

This CDR3 is CASSHRGPYEQYF. Here the CDR3 DNA reads TGTGCCAGTAGCCACAGGGGGCCCTACGAGCAGTACTTC. V gene TRBV19 combines with J gene TRBJ2-7; TRBD1 agrees at 9 bases. Trimming cost V 6 bases and J 2 bases; bases outside gene matches: 2. The length of the CDR3 is 13 residues. Per germline, CDR1 LNHDA and CDR2 SQIVND (reference sequence).